This entry features one T cell receptor (beta chain) sequence. The antigen remains undetermined. Time point indicated: newly diagnosed GD, antithyroid drugs for less than 3 months. PBMCs were the source of the RNA used for TCR sequencing. This sample stems from a study of regulatory T cells in long-lasting Graves disease. The CDR3 contains 14 residues. Trimming left V 2 bases short and J 4 bases short, with 9 bases between. The germline V gene encodes CDR1 MNHNS and CDR2 SASEGT. Investigators prepared the TCR beta libraries by applying iRepertoire HTBI primers and Arm-PCR of CDR3 regions. Each CDR3 protein is one row after TCRdb ran MiXCR on the multiplex PCR reads. The sample shows 350,000 to 500,000 distinct CDR3 sequences, about 16% of them seen only once. Study outcomes and limitations: Repertoires from persistent disease leaned toward TRBV28, TRBJ1-2 and TRBJ2-5. TCR diversity was lower in persistent than newly diagnosed Graves' disease.

This sample was also put to use in a study of T cells in Graves' hyperthyroidism and ophthalmopathy. That source notes: With the HTBI primer set, the TCR CDR3 went through a first round of RT-PCR.

The starting material was peripheral blood mononuclear cells (PBMCs), obtained at new diagnosis, from a patient treated with antithyroid drugs. The TCR comes from a woman aged 25 to 39 with Graves disease. The chain links TRBV6-1 to TRBJ1-5; D remains ambiguous. CDR3 loop: CASSESTVNQPQHF. The CDR3 DNA follows: TGTGCCAGCAGTGAATCGACCGTTAATCAGCCCCAGCATTTT.